Below, 5 T cell receptor beta chains from the same sample are listed, as sequenced in a study of T cell responses to AZD1222 COVID-19 vaccine. Produced via immunoSEQ multiplex PCR; TCRdb's table is partial and in-frame only. The table lists some 31,000 clones, 93% of them singletons. The sample was peripheral blood, taken on day 0 of AZD1222 vaccination. Receptor source: an adult in good health.

V and J are TRBV12-3 or TRBV12-4 and TRBJ2-3; unclear D gene. The CDR3 runs to 11 residues. V was clipped by 6 bases and J by 8 bases, with 9 bases between them. The CDR3 DNA follows: TGTGCCAGCAGGTCGGATGTTACGCAGTATTTT. Translation gives CASRSDVTQYF.

The V and J genes are TRBV5-6 and TRBJ2-3; 12 nucleotides agree with TRBD2. The V gene's germline CDR1 is SGHDT and CDR2 YYEEEE. The CDR3 has 15 amino acids. V lost 5 bases to trimming and J lost 7 bases; unmatched junction nucleotides: 8. CDR3 residues: CASRLTSGGRNTQYF. The CDR3 DNA sequence: TGTGCCAGCAGATTGACTAGCGGGGGTCGAAATACGCAGTATTTT.

V and J are TRBV5-6 and TRBJ2-3; 9 bases fit TRBD2. The trim removed 5 bases at V and 1 base at J, leaving 2 bases unmatched. This CDR3 has 14 amino acids. The germline V gene encodes CDR1 SGHDT and CDR2 YYEEEE. The CDR3 loop reads CASSWTSGTDTQYF. CDR3 nucleotides: TGTGCCAGCAGTTGGACTAGCGGCACAGATACGCAGTATTTT.

V usage is TRBV12-3 or TRBV12-4 and J usage is TRBJ1-6; 10 nucleotides agree with TRBD1. With 6 bases clipped from V and 7 bases from J, the junction kept 0 bases outside the gene matches. The CDR3 consists of 13 residues. The CDR3 coding sequence is TGTGCCAGCAGGGGACAGGGGAATTCACCCCTCCACTTT. This codes for CASRGQGNSPLHF.

The V and J genes are TRBV27 and TRBJ2-2, with TRBD2 as a possible D gene (6 bases). CDR3 length: 15 amino acids. Trimming removed 3 bases at V and 4 bases at J, with 12 bases between. Germline V gene sequence: CDR1 MNHEY, CDR2 SMNVEV (reference sequence). The CDR3 region has the DNA TGTGCCAGCAGTTTGGGCGGGCGGGGCACCGGGGAGCTGTTTTTT. Protein: CASSLGGRGTGELFF.